The clone carrying this T cell receptor beta chain was seen only once. The repertoire was sequenced with immunoSEQ multiplex PCR; TCRdb's copy has only in-frame clones and lacks some. The table records around 99,000 clones, around 92% of them present only once. These data belong to a study of blood T cell repertoires in COVID-19. This clonotype was obtained from a man in his forties or fifties with active or convalescent COVID-19. Sample: peripheral blood.

CDR3 residues: CASSQEGQINTEAFF. DNA of the CDR3: TGCGCCAGCAGCCAAGAGGGACAAATTAACACTGAAGCTTTCTTT. The J gene is TRBJ1-1, the V gene TRBV4-1; tentative D call: TRBD1 (6 bases). From germline, CDR1 is MGHRA and CDR2 YSYEKL. Trimming removed 0 bases at V and 2 bases at J, with 10 bases between. This CDR3 spans 15 amino acids.